A selection of T cell receptor beta chains follows, all from one sample in a study of blood T cell repertoires in COVID-19. Only in-frame clones appear in the TCRdb table, and some are missing; sequencing was by immunoSEQ multiplex PCR. The data contain roughly 70,000 clones, about 70% of them singletons. Sequenced sample: peripheral blood. The receptors originated from a man aged 55 to 70 with acute or convalescent COVID-19. Both conserved end residues are part of each CDR3. A D gene is named only where the DNA matches it firmly. Some rows have no size entry. The others give once, few or many, or a class for an expanded clone.

clone_size j_call v_call d_call cdr3_aa cdr3_nt
NA TRBJ1-5 TRBV20-1 NA CSASEAGLLLGPQHF TGCAGTGCTAGTGAGGCAGGCCTCCTACTAGGGCCCCAGCATTTT
NA TRBJ2-5 TRBV19 TRBD1 CASSGQGQETQYF TGTGCCAGTTCGGGACAGGGCCAAGAGACCCAGTACTTC
NA TRBJ1-2 TRBV5-1 TRBD1 CASSSGTASYGYTF TGCGCCAGCAGTTCTGGGACAGCTTCATATGGCTACACCTTC
NA TRBJ1-1 TRBV2 NA CATVRQYTEAFF TGTGCCACCGTCCGACAGTATACTGAAGCTTTCTTT
few TRBJ1-2 TRBV2 NA CASSEEQGTYTF TGTGCCAGCAGTGAAGAACAGGGTACCTACACCTTC
NA TRBJ1-3 TRBV5-4 TRBD1 CASSYGQDENTIYF TGTGCCAGCAGCTACGGACAGGACGAAAACACCATATATTTT
NA TRBJ2-2 TRBV6-5 TRBD2 CASSLTSGGAGELFF TGTGCCAGCAGTTTGACTAGCGGGGGGGCCGGGGAGCTGTTTTTT
NA TRBJ2-7 TRBV5-5 TRBD1 CASSFSGTGASEQYF TGTGCCAGCAGCTTTTCTGGGACAGGGGCTTCCGAGCAGTACTTC
NA TRBJ2-2 TRBV3-1/TRBV3-2 TRBD2 CASGVAGGIGELFF TGTGCCAGCGGAGTAGCGGGGGGTATCGGGGAGCTGTTTTTT
NA TRBJ2-2 TRBV30 NA CAQRLLNTGELFF TGTGCCCAAAGACTCTTGAACACCGGGGAGCTGTTTTTT
NA TRBJ2-6 TRBV5-1 TRBD2 CASSVNLAGGTGANVLTF TGCGCCAGCAGCGTAAATCTAGCGGGAGGCACTGGGGCCAACGTCCTGACTTTC
NA TRBJ2-3 TRBV11-2 TRBD1 CASSSGQGSDTQYF TGTGCCAGCAGCTCCGGACAGGGATCAGATACGCAGTATTTT
NA TRBJ1-1 TRBV12-2 NA CASRLRTGRYVHMNTEAFF TGTGCAAGTCGCCTGCGGACAGGGCGATATGTACACATGAACACTGAAGCTTTCTTT
few TRBJ2-1 TRBV11-2 NA CASSLDRETRGGQFF TGTGCCAGCAGCTTAGATAGGGAGACTAGAGGTGGGCAGTTCTTC
NA TRBJ1-1 TRBV3-1/TRBV3-2 TRBD1 CASSPRWDSDMNTEAFF TGTGCCAGCAGCCCCCGATGGGACAGCGATATGAACACTGAAGCTTTCTTT
NA TRBJ2-2 TRBV10-2 NA CASWTYTGELFF TGCGCCAGCTGGACTTACACCGGGGAGCTGTTTTTT
NA TRBJ2-1 TRBV24-1 TRBD2 CATSGPSGRATVGGDEQFF TGTGCCACCAGTGGACCGAGCGGGAGGGCCACTGTAGGTGGTGATGAGCAGTTCTTC
few TRBJ2-1 TRBV2 TRBD2 CASIGTSGIEQFF TGTGCCAGCATCGGGACTAGCGGGATTGAGCAGTTCTTC
NA TRBJ1-5 TRBV2 NA CASSINSFNQPQHF TGTGCCAGCAGTATAAACTCCTTCAATCAGCCCCAGCATTTT
NA TRBJ2-3 TRBV7-8 NA CASSLIPGPSNYADTQYF TGTGCCAGCAGCTTAATCCCAGGGCCGTCTAATTATGCAGATACGCAGTATTTT
NA TRBJ1-5 TRBV5-6 TRBD1 CASSETGGQSNQPQHF TGTGCCAGCAGCGAGACAGGGGGCCAGTCCAATCAGCCCCAGCATTTT
NA TRBJ2-7 TRBV4-2 TRBD2 CASSQGLAGYYEQYF TGTGCCAGCAGCCAAGGACTAGCGGGCTACTATGAGCAGTACTTC